These 24 T cell receptor beta chains were all obtained from the same sample, sequenced in a study of blood T cell repertoires in COVID-19. The table came from immunoSEQ multiplex PCR; TCRdb's copy has only in-frame clones and leaves some out. Of 130,000 to 150,000 clones in the sample, roughly 84% were seen once. The material sequenced was PBMCs or T cells enriched from blood (not recorded which). These receptors were taken from a woman in her forties or fifties who had been exposed to COVID-19.

This clone was found once. J is TRBJ2-3 and V is TRBV6-4, with 8 positions matching TRBD2. This CDR3 contains 14 residues. Germline values: CDR1 MRHNA, CDR2 SNTAGT. With V trimmed by 0 bases and J by 9 bases, 5 bases remained unmatched. The CDR3 region has the DNA TGTGCCAGCAGTGACTCGGTTAGCGGGGCCACGCAGTATTTT. Translating it yields CASSDSVSGATQYF.

The chain is built from TRBV5-4 and TRBJ2-5; TRBD1 might be the D (6 bases). V was cut by 3 bases and J by 5 bases, with 23 bases left in between. The germline gives CDR1 SGHNT, CDR2 YYREEE (reference sequence). The CDR3 totals 17 residues. The CDR3: CASSSKPGQLPLETQYF. As DNA, the CDR3 is TGTGCCAGCAGCTCGAAGCCGGGACAACTTCCTCTTGAGACCCAGTACTTC. The full variable domain, with the rest looked up from reference TRBV5-4 and TRBJ2-5, is ETGVTQSPTHLIKTRGQQVTLRCSSQSGHNTVSWYQQALGQGPQFIFQYYREEENGRGNFPPRFSGLQFPNYSSELNVNALELDDSALYLCASSSKPGQLPLETQYFGPGTRLLVL.

The chain uses TRBV5-4 and TRBJ2-2; D is unclear. The CDR3 has 14 residues. Germline V gene data show CDR1 as SGHNT and CDR2 as YYREEE (reference sequence). The V end was cut by 4 bases, the J end by 4 bases, with 11 bases between. This CDR3 reads CASSPGVATGELFF. The CDR3 DNA follows: TGTGCCAGCAGCCCCGGTGTCGCCACCGGGGAGCTGTTTTTT.

The chain is built from TRBV29-1 and TRBJ2-7, with D perhaps matching TRBD2 (5 bases). The CDR3 is 12 amino acids. The germline V gene has CDR1 SQVTM and CDR2 ANQGSEA. With 7 bases removed from V and 3 bases from J, the gap between germline ends came to 13 bases. The chain's CDR3 is CSALLGVYEQYF. Here the CDR3 DNA reads TGCAGCGCCCTCCTCGGGGTCTACGAGCAGTACTTC.

The count of this clone is one. J is TRBJ2-2 and V is TRBV2; 7 positions match TRBD2. Germline V gene sequence: CDR1 SNHLY, CDR2 FYNNEI. This CDR3 has 20 residues. The J segment lost 1 base and the V segment lost 10 bases, leaving 24 bases of the junction unmatched. CDR3 coding DNA: TGTGCCAAATACGGGGGGAATCGGCAGGGTCACGTAGAGAACACCGGGGAGCTGTTTTTT. It encodes CAKYGGNRQGHVENTGELFF.

The chain has TRBV14 and TRBJ1-1, with a weak D call TRBD1 (5 bases). V lost 4 bases and J 3 bases, leaving 12 bases between the germline ends. This CDR3 spans 14 amino acids. Germline V gene sequence: CDR1 SGHDN, CDR2 FVKESK. In DNA form, the CDR3 reads TGTGCCAGCAGCCTATGGGGGGGACACACTGAAGCTTTCTTT. Residues: CASSLWGGHTEAFF.

The chain is built from TRBV30 and TRBJ1-6, with D tentatively TRBD1 (6 bases). The V end lost 2 bases, the J end lost 8 bases, and 10 bases lay between the germline ends. The CDR3 contains 13 residues. Germline lookup yields CDR1 GTSNPN and CDR2 SVGIG (reference sequence). The CDR3 DNA follows: TGTGCCTGGAGTAATCAGGGGTATTCACCCCTCCACTTT. Amino acid sequence: CAWSNQGYSPLHF.

This clone was picked up a small number of times. The gene calls are TRBV6-6 and TRBJ1-4, with D possibly TRBD1 on 6 matching bases. The germline CDR1 and CDR2 sequences are MNHNY and SVGAGI (reference sequence). V was shortened by 6 bases and J by 8 bases, with 16 bases between the two germline ends. The CDR3 runs 14 residues. The CDR3 protein is CASRGQLREEKLFF. The CDR3 bases are TGTGCCAGCAGAGGACAGCTCAGGGAAGAAAAACTGTTTTTT.

J is TRBJ1-1 and V is TRBV29-1; D is uncertain. The CDR3 extends over 14 amino acids. V was shortened by 5 bases and J by 1 base, with 14 bases between the two germline ends. Germline V gene sequence: CDR1 SQVTM, CDR2 ANQGSEA. CDR3 loop: CSVQAAVKNTEAFF. Written as DNA, the CDR3 is TGCAGCGTTCAAGCCGCAGTGAAGAACACTGAAGCTTTCTTT.

The chain carries TRBV6-4 and TRBJ1-1; D gene unclear. This CDR3 is 15 amino acids long. Germline V CDR1 and CDR2: MRHNA, SNTAGT. V lost 0 bases, J lost 1 base, and 9 bases lay in between. CDR3 region: CASSDSFGGNTEAFF. The CDR3 nucleotides are TGTGCCAGCAGTGACTCATTCGGCGGGAACACTGAAGCTTTCTTT.

V is TRBV6-5 and J is TRBJ2-1, with 7 positions matching TRBD2. The CDR3 is made up of 15 amino acids. J was trimmed by 7 bases and V by 0 bases; bases with no gene match: 6. CDR1 MNHEY and CDR2 SVGAGI come from the germline V gene. The CDR3 nucleotides read TGTGCCAGCAGTTACTCAGGGAGGGCATGGAATGAGCAGTTCTTC. The encoded protein is CASSYSGRAWNEQFF.

The chain combines TRBV5-1 with TRBJ2-2, with a tentative D call TRBD2 (5 bases). Per the germline V gene, CDR1 is SGHRS and CDR2 is YFSETQ. Trimming removed 6 bases at V and 4 bases at J, with 10 bases between. This CDR3 has 13 amino acids. Written as DNA, the CDR3 is TGCGCCAGCAACCCGGGGAGCACCGGGGAGCTGTTTTTT. Translated, it gives CASNPGSTGELFF.

The J gene is TRBJ2-1, the V gene TRBV7-9; D perhaps matches TRBD1 (5 bases). The CDR3 runs to 12 residues. The germline CDR1 and CDR2 sequences are SEHNR and FQNEAQ (reference sequence). Trimming pared 1 base from V and 7 bases from J, leaving 5 bases between. As DNA, the CDR3 is TGTGCCAGCAGCTTAGAGGGGAATGAGCAGTTCTTC. Its translation: CASSLEGNEQFF. Complete variable domain (other parts from reference TRBV7-9 and TRBJ2-1): DTGVSQNPRHKITKRGQNVTFRCDPISEHNRLYWYRQTLGQGPEFLTYFQNEAQLEKSRLLSDRFSAERPKGSFSTLEIQRTEQGDSAMYLCASSLEGNEQFFGPGTRLTVL.

This clone was detected once. The chain carries TRBV6-4 and TRBJ2-6; weak D call: TRBD1 (5 bases). The germline CDR1 and CDR2 sequences are MRHNA and SNTAGT. The V end was cut by 3 bases, the J end by 2 bases, with 8 bases between. This CDR3 has 15 amino acids. The CDR3 nucleotides read TGTGCCAGCAGTGAGAGGACACCTGGGGCCAACGTCCTGACTTTC. As protein: CASSERTPGANVLTF.

The chain employs TRBV29-1 and TRBJ2-1; 8 positions agree with TRBD2. This CDR3 is built from 16 residues. Germline V gives CDR1 SQVTM, CDR2 ANQGSEA. V lost 4 bases to trimming and J lost 1 base; unmatched junction nucleotides: 9. CDR3 coding DNA: TGCAGCGTTGGCTCCCTCGGCGGGGGGTCCTACAATGAGCAGTTCTTC. This encodes CSVGSLGGGSYNEQFF.

This chain connects TRBV19 to TRBJ1-2, with TRBD1 identical over 7 bases. The CDR3 extends over 14 amino acids. The germline CDR1 and CDR2 sequences are LNHDA and SQIVND (reference sequence). The V segment lost 5 bases and the J segment 8 bases; nucleotides outside the gene matches: 11. CDR3 sequence (DNA): TGTGCCAGTAGTCTGGAAACAGGGGAGGTGGGCTACACCTTC. It yields the protein CASSLETGEVGYTF.

This rearrangement joins TRBV5-1 to TRBJ2-5; D remains unclear. This CDR3 spans 14 amino acids. V dropped 2 bases and J dropped 2 bases, with 10 bases sitting between them. Germline V gene lookup returns CDR1 SGHRS and CDR2 YFSETQ. The CDR3 region has the DNA TGCGCCAGCAGCTTTTCACAGCTACAAGAGACCCAGTACTTC. Encoded protein: CASSFSQLQETQYF.

The chain is built from TRBV2 and TRBJ2-1, with 8 bases aligning to TRBD1. Looked up from germline, CDR1 is SNHLY and CDR2 is FYNNEI. Losses at the gene ends were 4 bases for V and 0 bases for J; bases not matched to a gene: 2. The length of the CDR3 is 15 residues. The CDR3 DNA is TGTGCCAGCAGTGGACAGGGGAGCTCCTACAATGAGCAGTTCTTC. It specifies CASSGQGSSYNEQFF.

The chain employs TRBV5-6 and TRBJ1-4, with 9 positions matching TRBD1. This CDR3 spans 14 amino acids. CDR1 and CDR2 (germline): SGHDT, YYEEEE. V trimming: 4 bases; J trimming: 7 bases; junction bases outside the gene matches: 5. The CDR3 sequence is CASSPTGGTEKLFF. CDR3 nucleotides: TGTGCCAGCAGCCCCACAGGGGGCACTGAAAAACTGTTTTTT.

V is TRBV12-5 and J is TRBJ1-2; D is unclear. V lost 2 bases, J lost 7 bases, and 17 bases lay in between. CDR3 size: 15 residues. The germline gives CDR1 LGHNT, CDR2 FRNRAP. CDR3 region: CASGLTKGAEAGYTF. In DNA, the CDR3 is TGTGCTAGTGGTTTGACTAAAGGAGCAGAGGCTGGCTACACCTTC.

The genes are TRBV7-2 and TRBJ1-1, with 9 bases lining up with TRBD1. CDR1 SGHTA and CDR2 FQGNSA come from the germline V gene. The CDR3 totals 17 residues. V was clipped by 3 bases and J by 3 bases; unmatched bases: 11. This CDR3 is CASSFAGGQGRDTEAFF. The CDR3 nucleotides read TGTGCCAGCAGCTTTGCGGGCGGACAGGGGAGAGACACTGAAGCTTTCTTT. Combining the CDR3 with reference TRBV7-2 and TRBJ1-1 gives the whole variable domain GAGVSQSPSNKVTEKGKDVELRCDPISGHTALYWYRQSLGQGLEFLIYFQGNSAPDKSGLPSDRFSAERTGGSVSTLTIQRTQQEDSAVYLCASSFAGGQGRDTEAFFGQGTRLTVV.

This clone was seen a handful of times. The chain links TRBV7-2 to TRBJ2-7; TRBD2 matches 10 bases. This CDR3 comprises 15 residues. The J segment lost 4 bases and the V segment lost 6 bases, leaving 9 bases of the junction unmatched. CDR1 SGHTA and CDR2 FQGNSA come from the germline V gene. The CDR3 nucleotides are TGTGCCAGCAGTATGGTAGCGGGAGGACCTTACGAGCAGTACTTC. Its protein is CASSMVAGGPYEQYF.

This clone was seen more than once but under ten times. This chain uses TRBV6-5 with TRBJ1-5; D is possibly TRBD1 (5 bases). Germline V gives CDR1 MNHEY, CDR2 SVGAGI. This CDR3 contains 15 residues. The ends were cut back, 8 bases at V and 2 bases at J, with 16 bases in the middle. The CDR3 protein is CASHPGGSGNQPQHF. The CDR3 DNA reads as TGTGCCAGCCACCCCGGGGGGTCGGGCAATCAGCCCCAGCATTTT.

This clone was detected only a few times. The CDR3 is CASSDRGLSVEQFF. CDR3 in DNA: TGTGCCAGTAGTGACAGGGGGCTGTCCGTTGAGCAGTTCTTC. This chain uses TRBV19 with TRBJ2-1, with 10 positions matching TRBD1. This CDR3 region has 14 residues. V shed 5 bases, J shed 9 bases, and the junction held 7 bases outside the gene matches. Germline values: CDR1 LNHDA, CDR2 SQIVND (reference sequence).